This T cell receptor (beta chain) is from a study of T cells in Graves' hyperthyroidism and ophthalmopathy. Ophthalmopathy patients had moderate-to-severe active disease, CAS ≥3, NOSPECS ≥4, and disease duration under 3 months. Those patients with uncontrolled infection, other autoimmune disease, pregnancy or lactation were excluded. Orbital computed tomography, thyroid ultrasound, serum thyroxine and TRAb, and clinical symptoms together informed the diagnoses. The PBMCs studied were ones that came from about 9.9 ml fresh peripheral blood. The CDR3 totals 15 residues. Germline-derived CDR1 and CDR2 are DFQATT and SNEGSKA (reference sequence). With 6 bases removed from V and 2 bases from J, the gap between germline ends came to 14 bases. Amplification of TCR beta CDR3 regions was performed using RNA transcripts as template. HTBI primers drove first-round RT-PCR of the TCR CDR3. TCRdb re-derived calls from the multiplex PCR reads in MiXCR, one entry per CDR3 protein. The sample lists approximately 410,000 distinct CDR3 sequences, approximately 14% occurring once.

The sample consisted of blood. This sequence joins TRBV20-1 and TRBJ2-6, with D possibly matching TRBD2 (6 bases). The sequence was obtained from a young man with Graves' ophthalmopathy. This CDR3 is CSAPTRGPGANVLTF. The CDR3, as DNA: TGCAGTGCGCCCACGCGGGGTCCTGGGGCCAACGTCCTGACTTTC.